These 24 T cell receptor beta chains were sequenced from one sample in a study of blood T cell repertoires in COVID-19. TCRdb keeps only in-frame clones here, not all; method: immunoSEQ multiplex PCR. Of about 250,000 clones listed, roughly 87% are singletons. Source material: PBMCs or T cells enriched from blood (not recorded which). The receptors stem from a woman under 40 with acute COVID-19.

This chain joins TRBV21-1 and TRBJ2-7; TRBD1 was called by the table and not checked on the DNA. TRBV21-1 counts as a pseudogene. The CDR3 covers 16 residues. The CDR3 bases are TGTGCCACCAGCAAAACAGCCGGACAGGGGGTAGGTGAGCAGTACTTC. It translates to CATSKTAGQGVGEQYF.

The J gene is TRBJ2-5, the V gene TRBV9, with D unclear. V was clipped by 3 bases and J by 2 bases, with 14 bases between them. The CDR3 runs 15 residues. The V gene's germline CDR1 is SGDLS and CDR2 YYNGEE. In nucleotides, the CDR3 is TGTGCCAGCAGCGCCGGGTGGCGTACTCAAGAGACCCAGTACTTC. Translating it yields CASSAGWRTQETQYF.

The gene calls are TRBV7-3 and TRBJ2-3; 10 bases agree with TRBD2. CDR3 length: 16 amino acids. Germline CDR1 SGHTA, CDR2 FQGTGA. V shed 5 bases and J 5 bases; nucleotides not matched to a gene: 10. The CDR3 DNA follows: TGTGCCAGCAGCCCAACTCTAGCGGGGGCGGGAGATACGCAGTATTTT. As protein: CASSPTLAGAGDTQYF.

The genes are TRBV11-2 and TRBJ2-2; 8 bases are a match to TRBD2. The V gene end was trimmed by 2 bases and the J gene end by 5 bases; junction bases not matched to a gene: 4. The CDR3 consists of 15 residues. Germline CDR1 and CDR2: SGHAT and FQNNGV. CDR3 sequence reads: CASSLTSGSTGELFF. DNA for the CDR3: TGTGCCAGCAGCTTAACCAGCGGGAGTACCGGGGAGCTGTTTTTT.

The gene calls are TRBV5-1 and TRBJ1-2; a possible D gene is TRBD1 (6 bases). With 2 bases removed from V and 2 bases from J, the gap between germline ends came to 13 bases. Germline V gives CDR1 SGHRS, CDR2 YFSETQ. This CDR3 region has 15 residues. The CDR3 loop reads CASSLLSGANYGYTF. CDR3 bases: TGCGCCAGCAGCTTACTCTCAGGGGCGAACTATGGCTACACCTTC. The full variable domain, its missing parts supplied by reference TRBV5-1 and TRBJ1-2, is KAGVTQTPRYLIKTRGQQVTLSCSPISGHRSVSWYQQTPGQGLQFLFEYFSETQRNKGNFPGRFSGRQFSNSRSEMNVSTLELGDSALYLCASSLLSGANYGYTFGSGTRLTVV.

V is TRBV7-8 and J is TRBJ2-3; 7 nucleotides align to TRBD2. Trimming cost V 1 base and J 3 bases; bases outside gene matches: 1. There are 14 residues in the CDR3. Germline assignment: CDR1 SGHVS and CDR2 FQNEAQ. The CDR3 DNA reads TGTGCCAGCAGCTTAGAACTAGCGACAGATACGCAGTATTTT. Residues: CASSLELATDTQYF.

This clone occurred once. The chain couples TRBV23-1 to TRBJ2-1, with TRBD2 identical over 9 bases. TRBV23-1 is known as an ORF, though its function is uncertain. There are 20 residues in the CDR3. The J segment lost 0 bases and the V segment lost 2 bases, leaving 14 bases of the junction unmatched. For the CDR3, the DNA is TGCGCCAGCAGTCAAGGACTAGCGAGGACAGAATTATTCTCCTACAATGAGCAGTTCTTC. Its translation is CASSQGLARTELFSYNEQFF.

The rearrangement joins TRBV10-3 to TRBJ1-3, with 7 bases fitting TRBD1. The CDR3 extends over 15 amino acids. V was clipped by 4 bases and J by 2 bases; unmatched bases: 5. The V gene's germline CDR1 is ENHRY and CDR2 SYGVKD. The CDR3 sequence: CAISGQGRAGNTIYF. The CDR3 nucleotides are TGTGCCATCAGTGGACAGGGAAGAGCTGGAAACACCATATATTTT.

The J gene is TRBJ1-4, the V gene TRBV7-8, with D uncertain. Germline lookup yields CDR1 SGHVS and CDR2 FQNEAQ. There are 14 residues in the CDR3. The V end was cut by 5 bases, the J end by 3 bases, with 10 bases between. The CDR3, as DNA: TGTGCCAGCAGCCTAAATCAGGCTAATGAAAAACTGTTTTTT. Its translation: CASSLNQANEKLFF.

V is TRBV28 and J is TRBJ1-5; D unclear. The germline CDR1 and CDR2 sequences are MDHEN and SYDVKM. CDR3 length: 16 residues. V was shortened by 6 bases and J by 0 bases, with 15 bases between the two germline ends. CDR3 residues: CASRHRRGTSNQPQHF. CDR3 coding DNA: TGTGCCAGCAGGCATCGCCGGGGTACTAGCAATCAGCCCCAGCATTTT. The variable domain in full, with the rest retrieved from reference TRBV28 and TRBJ1-5, is DVKVTQSSRYLVKRTGEKVFLECVQDMDHENMFWYRQDPGLGLRLIYFSYDVKMKEKGDIPEGYSVSREKKERFSLILESASTNQTSMYLCASRHRRGTSNQPQHFGDGTRLSIL.

This sequence joins TRBV28 and TRBJ2-7; 8 bases agree with TRBD2. V shed 8 bases and J 3 bases; nucleotides not matched to a gene: 9. The length of the CDR3 is 14 residues. Looked up from germline, CDR1 is MDHEN and CDR2 is SYDVKM. The DNA for the CDR3 is TGTGCCAGCTTGGAAGCGGGGGTTCTCTACGAGCAGTACTTC. This gives the protein CASLEAGVLYEQYF.

The chain has TRBV6-5 and TRBJ1-4, with 10 bases that match TRBD1. Germline loops: CDR1 MNHEY, CDR2 SVGAGI. The CDR3 runs 14 residues. The ends lost 4 bases at V and 8 bases at J; junction bases unmatched: 4. The CDR3 DNA is TGTGCCAGCAGTTCAGACAGGGGGCGCGAAAAACTGTTTTTT. As protein: CASSSDRGREKLFF.

V and J are TRBV11-2 and TRBJ2-2; D is undetermined. V was cut by 2 bases and J by 7 bases, with 17 bases left in between. The CDR3 has 16 amino acids. Germline CDR1 SGHAT, CDR2 FQNNGV. The CDR3 loop reads CASSLLYPRAGGELFF. CDR3 DNA: TGTGCCAGCAGCTTACTGTACCCACGAGCTGGCGGGGAGCTGTTTTTT.

The rearrangement joins TRBV6-2 or TRBV6-3 to TRBJ1-5; 8 nucleotides line up with TRBD1. This CDR3 contains 15 residues. V shed 6 bases, J shed 6 bases, and the junction held 10 bases outside the gene matches. Per the germline V gene, CDR1 is MNHEY and CDR2 is SVGEGT. This chain's CDR3 is CASSTGAGGVQPQHF. The DNA of the CDR3 is TGTGCCAGCAGCACGGGTGCAGGGGGCGTTCAGCCCCAGCATTTT.

This sequence joins TRBV3-1 (or the pseudogene TRBV3-2) and TRBJ2-3, with 8 bases fitting TRBD2. J gave up 0 bases and V 6 bases, and 5 bases lay outside the gene matches. Germline CDR1 LGHDT, CDR2 YNNKEL (reference sequence). The CDR3 runs to 15 residues. CDR3 amino acids: CASSLTSVSTDTQYF. The CDR3 nucleotides are TGTGCCAGCAGTCTGACTAGCGTGAGCACAGATACGCAGTATTTT.

The V call is TRBV6-2 or TRBV6-3, the J call TRBJ2-7; 12 positions match TRBD2. The CDR3 is 15 amino acids. V dropped 4 bases and J dropped 1; count of bases not matched to a gene: 2. Germline CDR1 is MNHEY and CDR2 is SVGEGT. The CDR3 nucleotides are TGTGCCAGCAGTTGGACTAGCGGGAAATCCTACGAGCAGTACTTC. Its translation is CASSWTSGKSYEQYF.

The chain recombines TRBV24-1 with TRBJ1-1; 7 bases map to TRBD1. Germline V gene data show CDR1 as KGHDR and CDR2 as SFDVKD. Unmatched junction bases numbered 7, after V lost 4 bases and J lost 3 bases. This CDR3 comprises 15 residues. DNA for the CDR3: TGTGCCACCAGTGAAGCCGGGACAGCCTACACTGAAGCTTTCTTT. It translates to CATSEAGTAYTEAFF.

V usage is TRBV18 and J usage is TRBJ1-2, with D perhaps TRBD1 (5 bases). CDR1 and CDR2 from the germline V gene are KGHSH and LQKENI. The CDR3 is 15 amino acids. The V and J ends lost 3 bases and 3 bases respectively, with 14 bases between them. DNA of the CDR3: TGTGCCAGCTCACCTAGGGAAAGGGGTGACTATGGCTACACCTTC. It yields the protein CASSPRERGDYGYTF.

This clone was observed a handful of times. V is TRBV5-1 and J is TRBJ1-3; unclear D gene. The germline CDR1 and CDR2 sequences are SGHRS and YFSETQ. The CDR3 spans 16 residues. V lost 6 bases, J lost 0 bases, and 16 bases lay in between. CDR3 in DNA: TGCGCCAGCACCCCGGGGTGGACGGGCTCTGGAAACACCATATATTTT. Translating it yields CASTPGWTGSGNTIYF.

This clone was seen only a few times. The rearrangement uses TRBV18 and TRBJ1-1, with D tentatively TRBD1 (6 bases). The V end was cut by 7 bases, the J end by 0 bases, with 9 bases between. The CDR3 sequence is 13 residues long. In germline, CDR1 is KGHSH, CDR2 LQKENI. The CDR3: CASFTGLNTEAFF. The CDR3 nucleotides read TGTGCCAGCTTCACAGGGCTGAACACTGAAGCTTTCTTT.

J is TRBJ2-3 and V is TRBV19; the match to TRBD2 covers 9 bases. This CDR3 has 16 residues. V was clipped by 2 bases and J by 5 bases; unmatched bases: 8. The V gene's germline CDR1 is LNHDA and CDR2 SQIVND (reference sequence). In nucleotides, the CDR3 is TGTGCCAGTAGTATAACCAGCGGGAGGAACAAAGATACGCAGTATTTT. Translated: CASSITSGRNKDTQYF.

This clone was seen a few times. The chain carries TRBV5-5 and TRBJ1-1; a possible D gene is TRBD1 (6 bases). Per the germline V gene, CDR1 is SGHKS and CDR2 is YYEKEE (reference sequence). The germline V and J ends were trimmed by 7 bases and 0 bases, with 13 bases remaining between them. The CDR3 covers 14 residues. The CDR3 nucleotides are TGTGCCAGCGAACCGGGACACTTGAACACTGAAGCTTTCTTT. It codes for CASEPGHLNTEAFF.

The chain is built from TRBV19 and TRBJ2-3, with D unresolved. Trimming pared 4 bases from V and 1 base from J, leaving 9 bases between. There are 14 residues in the CDR3. Per the germline V gene, CDR1 is LNHDA and CDR2 is SQIVND (reference sequence). The CDR3 loop reads CASSRALGTDTQYF. CDR3 sequence (DNA): TGTGCCAGTAGTAGGGCTTTGGGCACAGATACGCAGTATTTT.

This chain connects TRBV2 to TRBJ1-4; perhaps TRBD1 as D (6 bases). CDR3 size: 13 residues. The germline CDR1 and CDR2 sequences are SNHLY and FYNNEI. V lost 8 bases, J lost 1 base, and 8 bases lay in between. CDR3 region: CASLRGTNEKLFF. The CDR3 nucleotides read TGTGCCAGCCTCAGGGGAACTAATGAAAAACTGTTTTTT.